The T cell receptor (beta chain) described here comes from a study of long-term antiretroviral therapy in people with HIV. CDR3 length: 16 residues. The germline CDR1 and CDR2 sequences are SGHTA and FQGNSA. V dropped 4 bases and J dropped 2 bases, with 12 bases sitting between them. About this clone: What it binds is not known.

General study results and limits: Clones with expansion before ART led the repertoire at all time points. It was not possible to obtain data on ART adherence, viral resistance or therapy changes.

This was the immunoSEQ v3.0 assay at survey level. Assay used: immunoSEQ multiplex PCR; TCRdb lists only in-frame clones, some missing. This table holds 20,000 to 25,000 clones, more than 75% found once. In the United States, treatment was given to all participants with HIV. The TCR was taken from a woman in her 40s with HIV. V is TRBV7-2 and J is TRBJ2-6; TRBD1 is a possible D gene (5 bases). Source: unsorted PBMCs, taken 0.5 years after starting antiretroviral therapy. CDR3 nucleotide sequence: TGTGCCAGCAGCTCCTCGACAGCAACTGGGGCCAACGTCCTGACTTTC. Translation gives CASSSSTATGANVLTF.